This T cell receptor (beta chain) is drawn from a study of yellow fever vaccine responses in identical twins. Remarks on this clonotype: Antigen specificity is unknown.

The study, taken as a whole, reports: Twins' vaccine T cell responses were reported to seem partly convergent and partly personalized.

TCRdb reprocessed the RT-PCR reads via MiXCR and lists one record per CDR3 protein. The sample yields approximately 5,000 distinct CDR3 sequences, 55% to 75% seen once. The CDR3 runs to 15 residues. Trimming cost V 0 bases and J 4 bases, with 12 bases left between them. CDR1 DFQATT and CDR2 SNEGSKA come from the germline V gene (reference sequence). Sequencing used T cells from blood (PBMCs), unsorted or a sorted subset (not recorded which), obtained before or after yellow fever vaccination (not recorded which). V gene TRBV20-1 combines with J gene TRBJ1-4; D call uncertain. The source of this sequence is a woman younger than 35 who received the yellow fever vaccine. The CDR3 spells CSARDLEEINEKLFF. The CDR3 coding sequence is TGCAGTGCTAGAGATTTGGAGGAGATTAATGAAAAACTGTTTTTT.